This is a list of T cell receptor beta chains from one sample in a study of cytomegalovirus exposure and HLA in healthy donors. Only in-frame clones appear in the TCRdb table, and some are missing; sequencing was by immunoSEQ multiplex PCR. The repertoire holds 75,000 to 95,000 clones, with around 78% as singletons. What was sequenced was PBMCs. The source is a male donor in good health and CMV-seropositive. Each CDR3 is given with its conserved first and last residue. D genes are given only for firm matches. Size is omitted from some rows. Given values are once, few, many or a class for expanded clones.

V gene: TRBV19
J gene: TRBJ2-3
D gene: -
clone size: once
CDR3 DNA: TGTGCCAGTAGGGCCCAGGCGAGCACAGATACGCAGTATTTT
CDR3 protein: CASRAQASTDTQYF

V gene: TRBV19
J gene: TRBJ1-5
D gene: -
clone size: -
CDR3 DNA: TGTGCCAGTAGTACCGGAGGCGCTTATCAGCCCCAGCATTTT
CDR3 protein: CASSTGGAYQPQHF

V gene: TRBV28
J gene: TRBJ2-2
D gene: -
clone size: -
CDR3 DNA: TGTGCCAGCAGTTTTGGGGCTAGGACCGGGGAGCTGTTTTTT
CDR3 protein: CASSFGARTGELFF

V gene: TRBV7-9
J gene: TRBJ2-7
D gene: -
clone size: -
CDR3 DNA: TGTGCCAGCAGCTTAGCAGCAAGGGAGCGATCCGAGCAGTACTTC
CDR3 protein: CASSLAARERSEQYF

V gene: TRBV27
J gene: TRBJ1-2
D gene: TRBD1
clone size: -
CDR3 DNA: TGTGCCAGCAGGCGACCCGGGACAGGGGGCTTTAGCTACACCTTC
CDR3 protein: CASRRPGTGGFSYTF

V gene: TRBV27
J gene: TRBJ1-4
D gene: TRBD1
clone size: -
CDR3 DNA: TGTGCCAGCAAGGACAGGTTGGGGGGAAATGAAAAACTGTTTTTT
CDR3 protein: CASKDRLGGNEKLFF

V gene: TRBV2
J gene: TRBJ2-5
D gene: -
clone size: -
CDR3 DNA: TGTGCCAGCAGGACATGGGAGGCCGCACAAGAGACCCAGTACTTC
CDR3 protein: CASRTWEAAQETQYF

V gene: TRBV5-1
J gene: TRBJ2-5
D gene: -
clone size: -
CDR3 DNA: TGCGCCAGCAGCTTGGCGGGGGGCCAGGGAGAGACCCAGTACTTC
CDR3 protein: CASSLAGGQGETQYF

V gene: TRBV18
J gene: TRBJ1-6
D gene: TRBD1
clone size: few
CDR3 DNA: TGTGCCAGCTCGCCGTCTACAGGGGGCCGGGGTTCACCCCTCCACTTT
CDR3 protein: CASSPSTGGRGSPLHF

V gene: TRBV10-3
J gene: TRBJ2-3
D gene: TRBD1
clone size: -
CDR3 DNA: TGTGCCATCAGGCCGAGGGGGACAGGGAGCACAGATACGCAGTATTTT
CDR3 protein: CAIRPRGTGSTDTQYF

V gene: TRBV7-2
J gene: TRBJ2-1
D gene: TRBD2
clone size: -
CDR3 DNA: TGTGCCAGCAGCCGCACCCTACTAGCGGGGGGGCAGGATGAGCAGTTCTTC
CDR3 protein: CASSRTLLAGGQDEQFF

V gene: TRBV10-2
J gene: TRBJ2-3
D gene: -
clone size: few
CDR3 DNA: TGCGCCAGCAGTGAGGAGAGGGGGACAGATACGCAGTATTTT
CDR3 protein: CASSEERGTDTQYF

V gene: TRBV6-6
J gene: TRBJ2-3
D gene: TRBD1
clone size: -
CDR3 DNA: TGTGCCAGCAGTTACGGCAGGGGGTTAGATACGCAGTATTTT
CDR3 protein: CASSYGRGLDTQYF

V gene: TRBV28
J gene: TRBJ2-7
D gene: -
clone size: few
CDR3 DNA: TGTGCCAGCAGTTTAGACACCACAGGGCTACTCTCCTACGAGCAGTACTTC
CDR3 protein: CASSLDTTGLLSYEQYF

V gene: TRBV5-1
J gene: TRBJ2-1
D gene: -
clone size: -
CDR3 DNA: TGCGCCAGCAGCTTGGAGGTAGCCAGTTACAATGAGCAGTTCTTC
CDR3 protein: CASSLEVASYNEQFF

V gene: TRBV28
J gene: TRBJ2-1
D gene: TRBD2
clone size: -
CDR3 DNA: TGTGCCAGCAGTATAGCGGGAGCGGGGTACAATGAGCAGTTCTTC
CDR3 protein: CASSIAGAGYNEQFF

V gene: TRBV6-6
J gene: TRBJ2-3
D gene: TRBD1
clone size: -
CDR3 DNA: TGTGCCAGCAGTTACTCCGCGGACAGGGTGGTAGATACGCAGTATTTT
CDR3 protein: CASSYSADRVVDTQYF

V gene: TRBV30
J gene: TRBJ1-5
D gene: -
clone size: -
CDR3 DNA: TGTGCCTGGAGTACAGACAACCGCAATCAGCCCCAGCATTTT
CDR3 protein: CAWSTDNRNQPQHF

V gene: TRBV28
J gene: TRBJ2-7
D gene: TRBD1
clone size: -
CDR3 DNA: TGTGCCAGCAGTTCCTTCCGGGACAGGGGGGGCTACGAGCAGTACTTC
CDR3 protein: CASSSFRDRGGYEQYF

V gene: TRBV4-1
J gene: TRBJ2-1
D gene: -
clone size: -
CDR3 DNA: TGCGCCAGCAGCCCAGGGGGGTCGAATAGCCTGTCCAATGAGCAGTTCTTC
CDR3 protein: CASSPGGSNSLSNEQFF

V gene: TRBV28
J gene: TRBJ1-2
D gene: -
clone size: -
CDR3 DNA: TGTGCCAGCGGATACCCGAGGGCTTCCAACTATGGCTACACCTTC
CDR3 protein: CASGYPRASNYGYTF

V gene: TRBV28
J gene: TRBJ2-2
D gene: TRBD1
clone size: -
CDR3 DNA: TGTGCCAGCAACTTAGCCGGGACAGCGAACACCGGGGAGCTGTTTTTT
CDR3 protein: CASNLAGTANTGELFF